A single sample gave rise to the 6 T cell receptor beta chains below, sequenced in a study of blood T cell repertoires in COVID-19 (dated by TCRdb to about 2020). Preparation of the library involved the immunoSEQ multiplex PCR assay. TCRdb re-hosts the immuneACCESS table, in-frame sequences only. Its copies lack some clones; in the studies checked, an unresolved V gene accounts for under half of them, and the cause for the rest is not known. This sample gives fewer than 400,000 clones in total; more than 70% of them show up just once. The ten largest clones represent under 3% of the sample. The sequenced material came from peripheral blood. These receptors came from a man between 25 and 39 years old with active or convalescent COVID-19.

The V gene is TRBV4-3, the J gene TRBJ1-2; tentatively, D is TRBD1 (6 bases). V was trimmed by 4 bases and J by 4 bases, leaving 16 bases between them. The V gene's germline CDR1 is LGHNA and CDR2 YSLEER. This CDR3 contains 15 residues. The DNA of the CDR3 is TGCGCCAGCAGCCCTACAGGGTTAAGAGGCTATGGCTACACCTTC. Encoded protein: CASSPTGLRGYGYTF.

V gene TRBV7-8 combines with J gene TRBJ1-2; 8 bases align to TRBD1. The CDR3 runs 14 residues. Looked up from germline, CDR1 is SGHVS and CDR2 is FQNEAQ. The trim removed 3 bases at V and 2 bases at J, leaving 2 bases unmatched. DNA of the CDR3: TGTGCCAGCAGCTTGGACAGGGTAAACTATGGCTACACCTTC. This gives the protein CASSLDRVNYGYTF.

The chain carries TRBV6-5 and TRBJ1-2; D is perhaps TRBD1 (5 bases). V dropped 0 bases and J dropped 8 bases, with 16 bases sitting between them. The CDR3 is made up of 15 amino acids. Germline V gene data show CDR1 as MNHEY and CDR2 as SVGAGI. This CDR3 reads CASSYSGQVLAGYTF. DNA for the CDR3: TGTGCCAGCAGTTACTCGGGGCAGGTTCTGGCAGGCTACACCTTC.

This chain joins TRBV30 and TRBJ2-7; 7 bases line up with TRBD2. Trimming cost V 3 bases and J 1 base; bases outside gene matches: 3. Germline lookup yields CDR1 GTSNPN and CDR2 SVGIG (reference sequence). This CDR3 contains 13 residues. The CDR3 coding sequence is TGTGCCTGGAGCGAGGGACTATCCTACGAGCAGTACTTC. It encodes CAWSEGLSYEQYF.

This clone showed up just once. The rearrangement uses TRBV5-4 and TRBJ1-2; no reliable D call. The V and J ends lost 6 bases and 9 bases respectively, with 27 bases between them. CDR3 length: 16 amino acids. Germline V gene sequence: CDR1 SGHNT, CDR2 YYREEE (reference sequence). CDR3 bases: TGTGCCAGCACCGACTACCGGGCCAATAAAGTGGACCGCTACACCTTC. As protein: CASTDYRANKVDRYTF. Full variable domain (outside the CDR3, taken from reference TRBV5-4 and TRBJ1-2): ETGVTQSPTHLIKTRGQQVTLRCSSQSGHNTVSWYQQALGQGPQFIFQYYREEENGRGNFPPRFSGLQFPNYSSELNVNALELDDSALYLCASTDYRANKVDRYTFGSGTRLTVV.

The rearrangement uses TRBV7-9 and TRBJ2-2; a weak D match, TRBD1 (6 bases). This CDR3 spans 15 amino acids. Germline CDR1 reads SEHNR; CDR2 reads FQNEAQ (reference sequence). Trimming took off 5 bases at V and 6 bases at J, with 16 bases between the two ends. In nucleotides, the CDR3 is TGTGCCAGCAGCCCCCTAGGGGGAAAAGCCGGGGAGCTGTTTTTT. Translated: CASSPLGGKAGELFF. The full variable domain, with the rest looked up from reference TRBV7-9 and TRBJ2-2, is DTGVSQNPRHKITKRGQNVTFRCDPISEHNRLYWYRQTLGQGPEFLTYFQNEAQLEKSRLLSDRFSAERPKGSFSTLEIQRTEQGDSAMYLCASSPLGGKAGELFFGEGSRLTVL.